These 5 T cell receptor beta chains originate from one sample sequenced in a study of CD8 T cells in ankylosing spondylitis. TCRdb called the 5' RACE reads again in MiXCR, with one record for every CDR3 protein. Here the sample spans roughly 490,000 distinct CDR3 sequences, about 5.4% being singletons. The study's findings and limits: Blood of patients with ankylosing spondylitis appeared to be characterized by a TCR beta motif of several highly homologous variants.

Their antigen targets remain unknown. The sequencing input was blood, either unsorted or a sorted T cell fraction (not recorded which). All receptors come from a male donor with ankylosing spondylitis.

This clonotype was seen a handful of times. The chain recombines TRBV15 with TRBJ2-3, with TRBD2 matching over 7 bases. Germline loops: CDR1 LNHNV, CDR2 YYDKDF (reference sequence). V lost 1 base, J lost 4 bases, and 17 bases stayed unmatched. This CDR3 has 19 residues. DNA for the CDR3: TGTGCCACCAGCAGAGGGGTGGGAGGGCCGAGATACGGAGCAGATACGCAGTATTTT. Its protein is CATSRGVGGPRYGADTQYF. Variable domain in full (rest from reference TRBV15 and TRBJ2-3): DAMVIQNPRYQVTQFGKPVTLSCSQTLNHNVMYWYQQKSSQAPKLLFHYYDKDFNNEADTPDNFQSRRPNTSFCFLDIRSPGLGDTAMYLCATSRGVGGPRYGADTQYFGPGTRLTVL.

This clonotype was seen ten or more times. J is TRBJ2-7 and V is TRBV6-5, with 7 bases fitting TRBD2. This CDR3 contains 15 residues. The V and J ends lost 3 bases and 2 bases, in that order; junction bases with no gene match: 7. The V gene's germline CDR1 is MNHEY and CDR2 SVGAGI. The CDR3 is CASSYDPGGAYEQYF. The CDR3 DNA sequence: TGTGCCAGCAGTTATGACCCGGGGGGAGCCTACGAGCAGTACTTC.

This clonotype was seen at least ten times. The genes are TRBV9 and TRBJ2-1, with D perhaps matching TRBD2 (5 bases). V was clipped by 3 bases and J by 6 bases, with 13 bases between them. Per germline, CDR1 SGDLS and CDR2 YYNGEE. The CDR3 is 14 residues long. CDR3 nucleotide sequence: TGTGCCAGCAGCGAGAGAGGTGGGAGCAATGAGCAGTTCTTC. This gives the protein CASSERGGSNEQFF.

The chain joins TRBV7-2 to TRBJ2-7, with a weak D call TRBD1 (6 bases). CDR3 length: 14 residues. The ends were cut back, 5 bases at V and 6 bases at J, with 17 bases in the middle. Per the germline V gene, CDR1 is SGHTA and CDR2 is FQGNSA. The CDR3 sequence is CASSQQLGTTEQYF. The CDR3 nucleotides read TGTGCCAGCAGCCAACAACTCGGGACAACCGAGCAGTACTTC. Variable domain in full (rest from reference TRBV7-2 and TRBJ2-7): GAGVSQSPSNKVTEKGKDVELRCDPISGHTALYWYRQSLGQGLEFLIYFQGNSAPDKSGLPSDRFSAERTGGSVSTLTIQRTQQEDSAVYLCASSQQLGTTEQYFGPGTRLTVT.

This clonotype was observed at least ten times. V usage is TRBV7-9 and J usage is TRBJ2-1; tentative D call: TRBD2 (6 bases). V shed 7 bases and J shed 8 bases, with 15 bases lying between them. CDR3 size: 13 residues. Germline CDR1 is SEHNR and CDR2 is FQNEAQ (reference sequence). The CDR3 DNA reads TGTGCCAGCAACCGGGGAACGGGGGATGAGCAGTTCTTC. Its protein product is CASNRGTGDEQFF.